This entry is about one T cell receptor beta chain. Its target is not known. The sample belongs to a study of cytomegalovirus exposure and HLA in healthy donors. Primers for the PCR totalled 60 Vbeta and 13 Jbeta. Per the original data handling: Per a later analysis, the number of unique TCR beta chains was some 80 million, of which about 11 million were shared. Profiled with immunoSEQ multiplex PCR; TCRdb holds only in-frame clones, not every one. V and J calls plus clone size are reproduced from that table; the DNA served to infer D and trimming. The sample lists hundreds of thousands of clones; around four fifths were seen once. The ends lost 4 bases at V and 5 bases at J; junction bases unmatched: 3. Germline values: CDR1 SEHNR, CDR2 FQNEAQ (reference sequence). The CDR3 totals 14 residues. Findings and caveats of the study: TCR beta chains numbering more than 150 were designated cytomegalovirus-associated. Being indistinguishable, some V segments were excluded, TRBV6-2 and TRBV6-3 among them. Later analysis identified several of the most significant clusters that appeared linked to common viral pathogens.

The source is a male donor in good health and CMV-seronegative. The chain recombines TRBV7-9 with TRBJ2-7; TRBD1 aligns across 12 bases. Sequencing was performed on PBMCs. CDR3 DNA: TGTGCCAGCAGCTCCCGGGACAGGGGGCACGAGCAGTACTTC. Its protein is CASSSRDRGHEQYF.